This T cell receptor beta chain was found in a study of blood T cells in healthy people across ages. Whole-study results and caveats: Per million T cells, TCR beta diversity dropped about linearly as age rose. Naive T cell percentage showed a strong correlation with TCR beta diversity.

A minimum of 7 million PBMCs was isolated per sample. Using a J-beta primer mix together with a sample-barcoded 5' primer, a second PCR was run for about 7 to 12 cycles. TCRdb independently ran MiXCR on the 5' RACE reads; one entry per CDR3 protein. Among approximately 800,000 distinct CDR3 sequences listed, under 40% were seen once. This clonotype was observed a few times. Antigen: not known. This CDR3 has 13 amino acids. V shed 5 bases and J shed 10 bases, with 17 bases lying between them. Sequenced material: blood. The source of this sequence is a young man in good health. This chain connects TRBV12-3 or TRBV12-4 to TRBJ1-1; D is unresolved. The CDR3 DNA reads as TGTGCCAGCAGTCGTTTAACGACCGAGGGAGCTTTCTTT. Its protein is CASSRLTTEGAFF.